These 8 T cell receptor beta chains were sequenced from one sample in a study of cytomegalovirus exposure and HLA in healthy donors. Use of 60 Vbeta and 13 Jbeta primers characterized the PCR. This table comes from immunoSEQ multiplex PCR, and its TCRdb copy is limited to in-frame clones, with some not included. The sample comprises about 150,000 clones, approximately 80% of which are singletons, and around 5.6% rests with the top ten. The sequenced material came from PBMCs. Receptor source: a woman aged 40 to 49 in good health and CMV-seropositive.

The CDR3 protein is CSVEGQGLRNSYEQYF. The CDR3 DNA is TGCAGCGTGGAGGGACAGGGCTTGAGGAACTCCTACGAGCAGTACTTC. The rearrangement joins TRBV29-1 to TRBJ2-7; TRBD1 matches 9 bases. V trimming: 6 bases; J trimming: 0 bases; junction bases outside the gene matches: 12. This CDR3 has 16 residues. The germline gives CDR1 SQVTM, CDR2 ANQGSEA.

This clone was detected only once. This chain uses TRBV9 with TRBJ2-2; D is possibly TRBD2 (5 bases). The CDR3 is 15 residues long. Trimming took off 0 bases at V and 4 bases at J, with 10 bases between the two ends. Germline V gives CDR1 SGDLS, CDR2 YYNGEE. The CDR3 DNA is TGTGCCAGCAGCGTAGGGCTAGAGGGCACCGGGGAGCTGTTTTTT. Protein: CASSVGLEGTGELFF.

The CDR3 nucleotides read TGCGCCAGCAGCTTGGGCTTGGCGGGAGTGTATAATGAGCAGTTCTTC. Its protein is CASSLGLAGVYNEQFF. The rearrangement joins TRBV5-1 to TRBJ2-1; TRBD2 matches at 7 bases. Germline values: CDR1 SGHRS, CDR2 YFSETQ. The CDR3 runs to 16 residues. The ends lost 0 bases at V and 7 bases at J; junction bases unmatched: 10.

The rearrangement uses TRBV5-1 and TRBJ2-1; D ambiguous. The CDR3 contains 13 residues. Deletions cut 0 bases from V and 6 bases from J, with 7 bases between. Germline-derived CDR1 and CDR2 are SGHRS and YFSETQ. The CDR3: CASSLGPLNEQFF. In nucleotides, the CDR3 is TGCGCCAGCAGCTTGGGTCCTCTCAATGAGCAGTTCTTC.

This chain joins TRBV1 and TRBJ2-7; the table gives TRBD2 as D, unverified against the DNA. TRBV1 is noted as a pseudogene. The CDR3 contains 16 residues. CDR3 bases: TGCACCAGCAGCCACCACCCAAGCGGGAACTCCTACGAGCAGTACTTC. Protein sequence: CTSSHHPSGNSYEQYF.

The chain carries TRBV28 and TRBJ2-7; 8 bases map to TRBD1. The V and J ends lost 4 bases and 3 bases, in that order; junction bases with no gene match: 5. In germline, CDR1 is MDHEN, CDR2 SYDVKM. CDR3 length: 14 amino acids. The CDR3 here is CASSSGTGFYEQYF. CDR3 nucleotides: TGTGCCAGCAGTTCCGGGACAGGATTCTACGAGCAGTACTTC.

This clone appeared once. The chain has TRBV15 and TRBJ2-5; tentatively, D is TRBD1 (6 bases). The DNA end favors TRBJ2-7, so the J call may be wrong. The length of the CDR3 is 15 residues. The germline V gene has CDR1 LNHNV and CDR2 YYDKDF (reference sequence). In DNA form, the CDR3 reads TGTGCCACCAGCAGCGGACAGAACCCTTCGTACGAGCAGTACTTC. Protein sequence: CATSSGQNPSYEQYF.

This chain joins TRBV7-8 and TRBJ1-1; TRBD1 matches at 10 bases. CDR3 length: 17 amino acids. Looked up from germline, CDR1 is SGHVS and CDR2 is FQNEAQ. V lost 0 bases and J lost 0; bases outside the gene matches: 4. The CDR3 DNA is TGTGCCAGCAGCTTAGCCGACAGGGGGCCTCTGAACACTGAAGCTTTCTTT. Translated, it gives CASSLADRGPLNTEAFF.